This T cell receptor beta chain was profiled in a study of shared clonotypes between healthy human individuals. Sequencing was performed with immunoSEQ multiplex PCR; in TCRdb, only in-frame clones are kept and a portion is missing. The sample holds about 700,000 clones, about 90% seen once. This clone was counted a few times. CDR1 is MNHEY, CDR2 SMNVEV, per germline (reference sequence). This CDR3 spans 14 amino acids. V lost 6 bases, J lost 5 bases, and 14 bases lay in between. CD45RO-negative CD8 cells positively selected for CCR7 made up the naive population, which excluded terminally differentiated effector memory CD45RA+ cells.

The sample consisted of naive CD8+ T cells sorted from blood. This receptor was obtained from a man aged 25 to 40 in good health. This chain links TRBV27 with TRBJ1-5; TRBD1 is a possible D gene (5 bases). The CDR3 nucleotides are TGTGCCAGCAGCCCAGGGTCGGGGGATCAGCCCCAGCATTTT. This codes for CASSPGSGDQPQHF.